This entry lists 5 T cell receptor beta chains sequenced from one sample in a study of identical twins. One entry per CDR3 protein, called by TCRdb with MiXCR from the 5' RACE reads. The table lists hundreds of thousands of distinct CDR3 sequences, around 6.1% of them singletons. What was sequenced was naive T cells sorted from blood. The receptors originated from a man aged 18 to 30 in good health.

This clonotype turned up a few times. This chain links TRBV10-3 with TRBJ2-7, with D tentatively TRBD1 or TRBD2 (5 bases each). The CDR3 length is 16 residues. Trimming left V 11 bases short and J 3 bases short, with 26 bases between. Germline-derived CDR1 and CDR2 are ENHRY and SYGVKD. This chain's CDR3 is CAVGDLGQGLGYEQYF. The DNA for the CDR3 is TGTGCCGTGGGGGATTTAGGGCAAGGGCTGGGCTACGAGCAGTACTTC.

This clonotype was detected a few times. V is TRBV27 and J is TRBJ2-5; possibly TRBD2 for D (5 bases). V dropped 5 bases and J dropped 3 bases, with 16 bases sitting between them. CDR3 length: 15 amino acids. CDR1 MNHEY and CDR2 SMNVEV come from the germline V gene (reference sequence). CDR3: CASSDLIRGKETQYF. CDR3 nucleotide sequence: TGTGCCAGCAGTGATCTAATACGGGGAAAAGAGACCCAGTACTTC.

This clonotype was counted ten times or more. V usage is TRBV5-1 and J usage is TRBJ2-3; 8 nucleotides line up with TRBD2. Losses at the gene ends were 3 bases for V and 5 bases for J; bases not matched to a gene: 5. CDR3 length: 14 amino acids. Germline V gene sequence: CDR1 SGHRS, CDR2 YFSETQ. The CDR3 nucleotides are TGCGCCAGCAGCTCCAGCGGGAGAGGAGATACGCAGTATTTT. Protein: CASSSSGRGDTQYF.

This clonotype showed up many times. This chain links TRBV29-1 with TRBJ1-2, with 9 bases matching TRBD1. CDR3 length: 13 amino acids. Losses at the gene ends were 7 bases for V and 3 bases for J; bases not matched to a gene: 6. CDR1 and CDR2 (germline): SQVTM, ANQGSEA. The CDR3 spells CSAATGGDYGYTF. CDR3 coding DNA: TGCAGCGCCGCGACAGGGGGGGACTATGGCTACACCTTC.

In its sample, this clonotype was seen many times. This rearrangement joins TRBV5-1 to TRBJ2-1, with D possibly TRBD1 on 6 matching bases. V gave up 7 bases and J gave up 9 bases, with 17 bases separating them. CDR3 size: 13 residues. Germline V lookup: CDR1 SGHRS, CDR2 YFSETQ. The CDR3 DNA sequence: TGCGCCAGCGGCGTCAAACAGGGCGGTGAGCAGTTCTTC. Amino acids: CASGVKQGGEQFF. Variable domain in full (rest from reference TRBV5-1 and TRBJ2-1): KAGVTQTPRYLIKTRGQQVTLSCSPISGHRSVSWYQQTPGQGLQFLFEYFSETQRNKGNFPGRFSGRQFSNSRSEMNVSTLELGDSALYLCASGVKQGGEQFFGPGTRLTVL.